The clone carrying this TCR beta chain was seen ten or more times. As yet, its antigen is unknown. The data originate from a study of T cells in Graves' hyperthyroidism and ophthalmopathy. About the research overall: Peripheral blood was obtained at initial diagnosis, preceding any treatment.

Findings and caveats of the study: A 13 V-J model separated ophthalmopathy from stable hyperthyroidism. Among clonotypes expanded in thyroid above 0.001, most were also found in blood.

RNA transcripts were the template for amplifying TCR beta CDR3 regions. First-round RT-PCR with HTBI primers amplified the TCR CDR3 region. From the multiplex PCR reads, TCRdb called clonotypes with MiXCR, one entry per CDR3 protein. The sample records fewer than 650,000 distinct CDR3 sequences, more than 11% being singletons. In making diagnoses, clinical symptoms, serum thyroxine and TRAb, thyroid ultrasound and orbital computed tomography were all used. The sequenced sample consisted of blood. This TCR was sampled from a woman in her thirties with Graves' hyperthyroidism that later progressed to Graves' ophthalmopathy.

The CDR3 coding sequence is TGCAGTGCTAGAGCCCGGGCCAATGAGCAGTTCTTC. Protein product: CSARARANEQFF. This rearrangement joins TRBV20-1 to TRBJ2-1; D ambiguous. Deletions cut 1 base from V and 6 bases from J, with 7 bases between. Germline-derived CDR1 and CDR2 are DFQATT and SNEGSKA (reference sequence). The CDR3 is 12 amino acids.